This entry lists 15 T cell receptor beta chains sequenced from one sample in a study of shared clonotypes between healthy human individuals. It was CD45RO-negative cells, positively selected for CCR7, that made up naive CD8 cells, with terminally differentiated effector memory CD45RA+ cells excluded. TCRdb's table, derived via immunoSEQ multiplex PCR, lists solely in-frame clones and lacks some. The sample contains around 600,000 clones, approximately 96% of which appear only once. Sample: naive CD8+ T cells sorted from blood. These TCRs come from a woman aged 25-40 years in good health.

Turning to this clone: Distinct nucleotide sequences in the sample also encode this CDR3. The CDR3 reads CASSSGTGSYEQYF. In nucleotides, the CDR3 is TGTGCCAGCAGCTCCGGGACAGGCTCCTACGAGCAGTACTTC. The chain links TRBV13 to TRBJ2-7; 8 bases fit TRBD1. Trimming cost V 4 bases and J 0 bases; bases outside gene matches: 2. The CDR3 loop spans 14 amino acids. CDR1 and CDR2 (germline): PRHDT, FYEKMQ (reference sequence).

V and J are TRBV5-4 and TRBJ1-1, with TRBD1 identical over 11 bases. Germline V CDR1 and CDR2: SGHNT, YYREEE (reference sequence). Losses at the gene ends were 0 bases for V and 2 bases for J; bases not matched to a gene: 0. The CDR3 covers 15 residues. The CDR3 nucleotides are TGTGCCAGCAGCTTGGGGACAGGGGGCAACACTGAAGCTTTCTTT. Translating gives CASSLGTGGNTEAFF.

CDR3 protein: CASSLGAREPYNEQFF. For the CDR3, the DNA is TGTGCCAGCAGCTTAGGAGCCAGGGAACCCTACAATGAGCAGTTCTTC. This chain links TRBV7-8 with TRBJ2-1; perhaps TRBD1 as D (5 bases). V lost 1 base and J lost 2, with 12 bases in between. Germline CDR1 is SGHVS and CDR2 is FQNEAQ. The CDR3 has 16 amino acids. The full variable domain, rest sourced from reference TRBV7-8 and TRBJ2-1, is GAGVSQSPRYKVAKRGQDVALRCDPISGHVSLFWYQQALGQGPEFLTYFQNEAQLDKSGLPSDRFFAERPEGSVSTLKIQRTQQEDSAVYLCASSLGAREPYNEQFFGPGTRLTVL.

This chain joins TRBV5-8 and TRBJ2-7; D gene ambiguous. The V gene's germline CDR1 is SGHTS and CDR2 YDEGEE. V lost 0 bases and J 5 bases, leaving 6 bases between the germline ends. CDR3 length equals 12 residues. As DNA, the CDR3 is TGTGCCAGCAGCTTGGCCTTCCACGAGCAGTACTTC. Translation: CASSLAFHEQYF.

This chain joins TRBV5-4 and TRBJ2-7; 8 bases map to TRBD1. This CDR3 is 14 amino acids long. V was pared by 4 bases and J by 4 bases, with 7 bases of the junction left unmatched. Germline loops: CDR1 SGHNT, CDR2 YYREEE (reference sequence). Here the CDR3 reads CASSPGTGEYEQYF. As DNA, the CDR3 is TGTGCCAGCAGCCCCGGGACAGGAGAATACGAGCAGTACTTC. The full variable domain, completed using reference TRBV5-4 and TRBJ2-7, is ETGVTQSPTHLIKTRGQQVTLRCSSQSGHNTVSWYQQALGQGPQFIFQYYREEENGRGNFPPRFSGLQFPNYSSELNVNALELDDSALYLCASSPGTGEYEQYFGPGTRLTVT.

The CDR3 nucleotides read TGTGCCAGCAGCTGGGGGGCGGGGAGCTCCTACGAGCAGTACTTC. Translating it yields CASSWGAGSSYEQYF. The V and J genes are TRBV7-2 and TRBJ2-7, with D possibly called TRBD1 or TRBD2 (6 bases each). Germline assignment: CDR1 SGHTA and CDR2 FQGNSA. The germline V and J ends were trimmed by 4 bases and 0 bases, with 13 bases remaining between them. The CDR3 loop spans 15 amino acids.

V gene TRBV5-8 combines with J gene TRBJ1-3, with D unclear. This CDR3 is built from 15 residues. Trimming removed 2 bases from V and 0 bases from J, with 9 bases in between. Germline V lookup: CDR1 SGHTS, CDR2 YDEGEE. In DNA, the CDR3 is TGTGCCAGCAGCTTCGGTATCGGCTCTGGAAACACCATATATTTT. It encodes CASSFGIGSGNTIYF. The entire variable domain, with the rest obtained from reference TRBV5-8 and TRBJ1-3, is as follows: EAGVTQSPTHLIKTRGQQATLRCSPISGHTSVYWYQQALGLGLQFLLWYDEGEERNRGNFPPRFSGRQFPNYSSELNVNALELEDSALYLCASSFGIGSGNTIYFGEGSWLTVV.

V usage is TRBV7-8 and J usage is TRBJ1-2; the match to TRBD1 covers 7 bases. Germline V CDR1 and CDR2: SGHVS, FQNEAQ. The junction had 5 bases not matched to a gene; V was cut back by 4 bases and J by 0 bases. The CDR3 has 15 amino acids. The CDR3 protein is CASSSRDRANYGYTF. The CDR3 nucleotides are TGTGCCAGCAGCTCACGGGACAGAGCTAACTATGGCTACACCTTC. The full variable domain, with the rest looked up from reference TRBV7-8 and TRBJ1-2, is GAGVSQSPRYKVAKRGQDVALRCDPISGHVSLFWYQQALGQGPEFLTYFQNEAQLDKSGLPSDRFFAERPEGSVSTLKIQRTQQEDSAVYLCASSSRDRANYGYTFGSGTRLTVV.

This chain links TRBV5-1 with TRBJ2-1, with a possible D match to TRBD2 (5 bases). CDR1 is SGHRS, CDR2 YFSETQ, per germline. Trimming shortened V by 4 bases and J by 0 bases, and 20 bases separated the two germline ends. CDR3 length equals 18 residues. CDR3 DNA: TGCGCCAGCAGCCGACCGGGGTGGGGTACCAACTCCTACAATGAGCAGTTCTTC. Translation: CASSRPGWGTNSYNEQFF.

The chain uses TRBV11-2 and TRBJ2-7, with D perhaps assigned TRBD1 or TRBD2 (5 bases each). There are 13 residues in the CDR3. The germline V gene has CDR1 SGHAT and CDR2 FQNNGV. The germline V and J ends were trimmed by 0 bases and 3 bases, with 6 bases remaining between them. In DNA form, the CDR3 reads TGTGCCAGCAGCTTAGAGAGGGGCTACGAGCAGTACTTC. Its translation is CASSLERGYEQYF.

V gene TRBV7-9 combines with J gene TRBJ2-5; a weak D match, TRBD1 (6 bases). Gene TRBJ2-7 matches the end of the DNA better, so the J call may be wrong. Germline V lookup: CDR1 SEHNR, CDR2 FQNEAQ (reference sequence). This CDR3 contains 14 residues. The CDR3 DNA reads TGTGCCAGCAGCTTATGGGACATTCCCTACGAGCAGTACTTC. It specifies CASSLWDIPYEQYF.

This clone was seen just once. V and J are TRBV15 and TRBJ2-1; D unresolved. Trimming removed 5 bases from V and 0 bases from J, with 11 bases in between. Germline CDR1 is LNHNV and CDR2 is YYDKDF (reference sequence). The CDR3 contains 15 residues. DNA of the CDR3: TGTGCCACCAGCGGCTCAGTCAGCTCCTACAATGAGCAGTTCTTC. As protein: CATSGSVSSYNEQFF.

The chain links TRBV28 to TRBJ2-1; D call uncertain. The V end lost 2 bases, the J end lost 8 bases, and 7 bases lay between the germline ends. Germline CDR1 MDHEN, CDR2 SYDVKM. The CDR3 totals 12 residues. CDR3 sequence (DNA): TGTGCCAGCAGTTTAGACCCCGATGAGCAGTTCTTC. Its translation is CASSLDPDEQFF. Variable domain in full (rest from reference TRBV28 and TRBJ2-1): DVKVTQSSRYLVKRTGEKVFLECVQDMDHENMFWYRQDPGLGLRLIYFSYDVKMKEKGDIPEGYSVSREKKERFSLILESASTNQTSMYLCASSLDPDEQFFGPGTRLTVL.

This chain connects TRBV18 to TRBJ1-4, with 7 bases lining up with TRBD1. Germline V lookup: CDR1 KGHSH, CDR2 LQKENI. Trimming took 5 bases from V and 6 from J; bases not matched to a gene: 3. The CDR3 covers 13 residues. The DNA of the CDR3 is TGTGCCAGCTCATTCGACAGGGATGAAAAACTGTTTTTT. Translating it yields CASSFDRDEKLFF. Full variable domain (missing parts from reference TRBV18 and TRBJ1-4): NAGVMQNPRHLVRRRGQEARLRCSPMKGHSHVYWYRQLPEEGLKFMVYLQKENIIDESGMPKERFSAEFPKEGPSILRIQQVVRGDSAAYFCASSFDRDEKLFFGSGTQLSVL.

The gene calls are TRBV27 and TRBJ2-5, with D perhaps matching TRBD2 (5 bases). Germline V gene sequence: CDR1 MNHEY, CDR2 SMNVEV (reference sequence). Trimming removed 2 bases at V and 9 bases at J, with 16 bases between. The CDR3 sequence is 14 residues long. This CDR3 reads CASSLPGNPAAQYF. Here the CDR3 DNA reads TGTGCCAGCAGTTTACCCGGTAATCCAGCGGCCCAGTACTTC.